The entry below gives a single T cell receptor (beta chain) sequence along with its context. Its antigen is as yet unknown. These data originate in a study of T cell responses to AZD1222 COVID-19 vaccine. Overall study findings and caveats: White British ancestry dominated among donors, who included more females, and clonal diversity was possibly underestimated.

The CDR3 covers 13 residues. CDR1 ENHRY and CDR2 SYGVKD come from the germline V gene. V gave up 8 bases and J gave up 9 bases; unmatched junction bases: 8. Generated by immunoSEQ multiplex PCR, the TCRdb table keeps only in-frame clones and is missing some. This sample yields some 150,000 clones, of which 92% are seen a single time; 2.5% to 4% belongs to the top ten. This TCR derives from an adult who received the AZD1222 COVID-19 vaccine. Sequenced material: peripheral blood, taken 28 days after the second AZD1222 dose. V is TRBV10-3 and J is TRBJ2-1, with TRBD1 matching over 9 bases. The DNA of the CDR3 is TGTGCCATCGGGGGACAGGGTTTACGTGAGCAGTTCTTC. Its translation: CAIGGQGLREQFF.